A single sample gave rise to the 27 T cell receptor beta chains below, sequenced in a study of T cells in women clearing cervical HPV infection. The table came from immunoSEQ multiplex PCR; TCRdb's copy has only in-frame clones and leaves some out. This repertoire includes fewer than 35,000 clones. Sequencing input: blood buffy coat. These receptors came from a woman aged 18 to 69 with a cervical HPV16 infection that either progressed to CIN3+ or cleared (not recorded which).

Worth noting for this clone: The sequence runs out 3 residues before the end of the CDR3; the remainder is reconstructed from the germline J gene. The chain uses TRBV7-9 and TRBJ2-1; weak D call: TRBD2 (6 bases). Germline V gene sequence: CDR1 SEHNR, CDR2 FQNEAQ (reference sequence). V shed 3 bases and J shed 9 bases, with 15 bases lying between them. The length of the CDR3 is 14 residues. The CDR3 DNA, read in part, is TGTGCCAGCAGCTTCGACAGACTAGTCAGTGAG. Translated: CASSFDRLVSE. The entire CDR3 is CASSFDRLVSEQFF.

On this clone: The CDR3 goes on 3 residues after the read ends, and that part is filled in from the germline J gene. The chain is built from TRBV6-1 and TRBJ2-3, with D maybe TRBD1 (5 bases). CDR3 length: 14 residues. CDR1 and CDR2 (germline): MNHNS, SASEGT. CDR3 bases read: TGTGCCGGGAATGAAGACAGAAACTCCTACGCG. Its translation is CAGNEDRNSYA. The full CDR3 reads CAGNEDRNSYAQYF.

CDR3 bases read: TGTGCCAGCAGTGAAAGGGTCTATGGC. It specifies CASSERVYG. The full CDR3 protein is CASSERVYGYTF. The chain has TRBV2 and TRBJ1-2; no firm D call. The DNA ends 3 residues before the CDR3 does, and the rest of the CDR3 is filled in from the germline J gene. Looked up from germline, CDR1 is SNHLY and CDR2 is FYNNEI. V lost 2 bases, J lost 4 bases, and 5 bases lay in between. This CDR3 has 12 amino acids.

Note on this clone: The read stops 3 residues short of the end of the CDR3; the missing end is completed from the germline J gene. The chain is built from TRBV7-3 and TRBJ1-1; no firm D call. Germline CDR1 SGHTA, CDR2 FQGTGA. The CDR3 has 13 residues. V lost 5 bases and J 6 bases, leaving 13 bases between the germline ends. The CDR3 DNA, read in part, is TGTGCCAGCAGCGTCGGAGCCAGCGCTGAA. Protein product: CASSVGASAE. In full, the CDR3 reads CASSVGASAEAFF.

On this clone itself: The read finishes 3 residues shy of the CDR3 end, and the germline J gene is used to complete it. The chain couples TRBV5-6 to TRBJ1-1; D is unclear. The CDR3 extends over 13 amino acids. V was cut by 2 bases and J by 2 bases, with 7 bases left in between. The germline gives CDR1 SGHDT, CDR2 YYEEEE. CDR3 sequence reads: CASSFPGNTEAFF. The part of the CDR3 DNA that was read is TGTGCCAGCAGCTTCCCAGGTAACACTGAA.

As concerns this clone: The read is 3 residues too short to cover the CDR3 end, so that end is filled in from the germline J gene. The chain has TRBV2 and TRBJ1-1; tentative D call: TRBD1 (6 bases). Germline loops: CDR1 SNHLY, CDR2 FYNNEI. Trimming shortened V by 6 bases and J by 0 bases, and 20 bases separated the two germline ends. CDR3 length equals 17 residues. The sequenced part of the CDR3 DNA is TGTGCCAGCAGCACCGAACAGGGTTATAACTTGAACACTGAA. This encodes CASSTEQGYNLNTE. The whole CDR3 sequence is CASSTEQGYNLNTEAFF.

For this clone: From the germline J gene comes the end of the CDR3, since the read stops 3 residues before it. V is TRBV4-2 and J is TRBJ2-6; the D is unclear. The germline V and J ends were trimmed by 7 bases and 0 bases, with 7 bases remaining between them. This CDR3 comprises 14 residues. CDR1 is LGHNA, CDR2 YNFKEQ, per germline. Partial CDR3 DNA: TGTGCCAGCACCTCAGGCTCTGGGGCCAACGTC. This encodes CASTSGSGANV. The full CDR3 protein reads CASTSGSGANVLTF.

In the case of this clone: Coverage ceases 3 residues before the CDR3 finishes, and the germline J gene fills in the end. This chain links TRBV7-3 with TRBJ2-1, with a possible D match to TRBD1 (6 bases). The V end was cut by 5 bases, the J end by 7 bases, with 12 bases between. This CDR3 is 13 amino acids long. Per the germline V gene, CDR1 is SGHTA and CDR2 is FQGTGA. CDR3 amino acids: CASSRQAPNEQFF. The covered CDR3 bases are TGTGCCAGCAGCAGACAGGCTCCAAATGAG.

The chain's CDR3 is CASSRSQGTYNDYTF. The DNA read from the CDR3 is TGTGCCAGCTCACGTTCACAGGGTACCTACAATGAC. The chain uses TRBV18 and TRBJ1-2, with D perhaps TRBD1 (6 bases). Sequencing ends 3 residues short of the CDR3 end; the germline J gene provides the rest. The CDR3 consists of 15 residues. Germline V CDR1 and CDR2: KGHSH, LQKENI.

Points on this clone: The sequence runs out 3 residues before the end of the CDR3; the remainder is reconstructed from the germline J gene. The chain carries TRBV5-1 and TRBJ2-6, with D possibly matching TRBD2 (5 bases). Germline V gives CDR1 SGHRS, CDR2 YFSETQ. CDR3 length equals 19 residues. V shed 0 bases and J shed 1 base, with 17 bases lying between them. CDR3 DNA (partial): TGCGCCAGCAGCTTGGCCGGCGGGCCCATGGTGTCTGGGGCCAACGTC. Residues: CASSLAGGPMVSGANV. The complete CDR3 sequence is CASSLAGGPMVSGANVLTF.

Worth noting for this clone: The missing CDR3 end, 3 residues past where the read stops, is filled in from the germline J gene. The gene calls are TRBV19 and TRBJ2-1; TRBD2 agrees at 10 bases. The length of the CDR3 is 15 residues. CDR1 is LNHDA, CDR2 SQIVND, per germline (reference sequence). The J segment lost 7 bases and the V segment lost 4 bases, leaving 7 bases of the junction unmatched. The CDR3 bases that were read are TGTGCCAGTAGTAGAGAGCGGGGGGGGGAAAATGAG. Translation gives CASSRERGGENE. The whole CDR3 sequence is CASSRERGGENEQFF. The full variable domain, in which reference TRBV19 and TRBJ2-1 provide the parts outside the CDR3, is DGGITQSPKYLFRKEGQNVTLSCEQNLNHDAMYWYRQDPGQGLRLIYYSQIVNDFQKGDIAEGYSVSREKKESFPLTVTSAQKNPTAFYLCASSRERGGENEQFFGPGTRLTVL.

Turning to this clone: The read halts 3 residues ahead of the CDR3 end, with the missing end drawn from the germline J gene. The chain combines TRBV23-1 with TRBJ2-1; 10 nucleotides agree with TRBD2. TRBV23-1 is treated as an ORF (open reading frame) with a function not yet certain. The CDR3 is 15 residues long. The J segment lost 7 bases and the V segment lost 4 bases, leaving 7 bases of the junction unmatched. CDR3 loop: CASSPKRGGQNEQFF. The sequenced CDR3 bases are TGCGCCAGCAGTCCTAAGCGGGGGGGCCAAAATGAG.

Worth noting for this clone: The read stops 3 residues short of the end of the CDR3; the missing end is completed from the germline J gene. The chain is built from TRBV23-1 and TRBJ1-2; weak D call: TRBD1 (5 bases). TRBV23-1 is an ORF for which the function is uncertain. V lost 1 base, J lost 7 bases, and 13 bases lay in between. The CDR3 spans 14 residues. Partial CDR3 DNA: TGCGCCAGCAGTCAATGTGCAGGGAGGGTTGGC. Its protein is CASSQCAGRVG. The complete CDR3 sequence is CASSQCAGRVGYTF.

On this clone itself: The read ends 3 residues early relative to the CDR3; the germline J gene fills the gap. The V gene is TRBV2, the J gene TRBJ2-2; 12 positions agree with TRBD1. This CDR3 spans 15 amino acids. The germline V gene encodes CDR1 SNHLY and CDR2 FYNNEI. With V trimmed by 9 bases and J by 4 bases, 6 bases remained unmatched. The sequenced part of the CDR3 DNA is TGTGCCAGTTCCCCGGGACAGGGGGCCACCGGGGAG. Its protein product is CASSPGQGATGE. The whole CDR3 reads CASSPGQGATGELFF.

In the case of this clone: The read ends 3 residues shy of where the CDR3 ends; the end is completed using the germline J gene. V and J are TRBV6-2 or TRBV6-3 and TRBJ1-1, with 8 bases matching TRBD1. The V segment lost 0 bases and the J segment 4 bases; nucleotides outside the gene matches: 7. The germline V gene has CDR1 MNHEY and CDR2 SVGEGT. CDR3 length: 16 residues. The covered CDR3 bases are TGTGCCAGCAGTTACTCGATCGCGACAGGGGTCACTGAA. It encodes CASSYSIATGVTE. The complete CDR3 sequence is CASSYSIATGVTEAFF.

Turning to this clone: The CDR3 end is not reached by the read, which stops 3 residues before it; the germline J gene fills it in. This chain links TRBV18 with TRBJ1-1, with 9 bases fitting TRBD1. This CDR3 comprises 14 residues. Per germline, CDR1 KGHSH and CDR2 LQKENI. V shed 2 bases, J shed 4 bases, and the junction held 2 bases outside the gene matches. The CDR3 sequence is CASSPGTGSTEAFF. The CDR3 DNA, read in part, is TGTGCCAGCTCACCAGGGACAGGGAGCACTGAA. Supplemented by reference TRBV18 and TRBJ1-1, the full variable domain reads NAGVMQNPRHLVRRRGQEARLRCSPMKGHSHVYWYRQLPEEGLKFMVYLQKENIIDESGMPKERFSAEFPKEGPSILRIQQVVRGDSAAYFCASSPGTGSTEAFFGQGTRLTVV.

With regard to this clone: The CDR3 end lies 3 residues beyond the end of the read and is filled in from the germline J gene. This chain uses TRBV19 with TRBJ1-1; 8 positions match TRBD1. Trimming cost V 1 base and J 4 bases; bases outside gene matches: 5. Per the germline V gene, CDR1 is LNHDA and CDR2 is SQIVND (reference sequence). The CDR3 contains 15 residues. CDR3 DNA, as far as it was read: TGTGCCAGTAGTATAGGGCAGGGGGCAGGCACTGAA. Translation gives CASSIGQGAGTE. The whole CDR3 reads CASSIGQGAGTEAFF. Combining the CDR3 with reference TRBV19 and TRBJ1-1 gives the whole variable domain DGGITQSPKYLFRKEGQNVTLSCEQNLNHDAMYWYRQDPGQGLRLIYYSQIVNDFQKGDIAEGYSVSREKKESFPLTVTSAQKNPTAFYLCASSIGQGAGTEAFFGQGTRLTVV.

A word on this clone: The read gets to within 3 residues of the CDR3 end, and the germline J gene fills in the rest. This chain links TRBV20-1 with TRBJ1-5, with a tentative D call TRBD1 (5 bases). With 1 base removed from V and 0 bases from J, the gap between germline ends came to 10 bases. The CDR3 extends over 15 amino acids. Germline CDR1 is DFQATT and CDR2 is SNEGSKA (reference sequence). The CDR3 loop is CSARALTDSNQPQHF. The CDR3 DNA, read in part, is TGCAGTGCTAGAGCCCTGACAGATAGCAATCAGCCC.

Note on this clone: Sequence at one end of the junction differs from germline and may be a read error. The sequenced fragment ends 3 residues before the CDR3 boundary, so the rest is inferred from the germline J gene. Other DNA sequences from this sample encode an identical CDR3 as well. The chain joins TRBV6-2 or TRBV6-3 to TRBJ1-3, with D tentatively TRBD1 (6 bases). From germline, CDR1 is MNHEY and CDR2 SVGEGT. CDR3 length: 14 amino acids. The CDR3 bases that were read are TGTGCCAGCATCAGCGGGGGGCCTGGAAACACA. Translation gives CASISGGPGNT. The full CDR3 protein is CASISGGPGNTIYF.

As concerns this clone: The CDR3 goes on 3 residues after the read ends, and that part is filled in from the germline J gene. The rearrangement links TRBV7-2 to TRBJ1-2; possibly TRBD1 for D (5 bases). Per germline, CDR1 SGHTA and CDR2 FQGNSA. CDR3 size: 14 residues. The sequenced part of the CDR3 DNA is TGTGCCAGCAGCTTCGGGGGTGCCACAGATACC. It yields the protein CASSFGGATDT. The full CDR3 is CASSFGGATDTYTF.

Remarks on this clone: The read stops 3 residues short of the end of the CDR3; the missing end is completed from the germline J gene. The chain carries TRBV18 and TRBJ1-2; no definite D call. Germline V gene lookup returns CDR1 KGHSH and CDR2 LQKENI. CDR3 length: 14 amino acids. The CDR3 is CASSPRQDSYDYTF. CDR3 DNA, as far as it was read: TGTGCCAGCTCACCACGGCAGGACTCCTACGAC.

About this clone: With the read ending 3 residues before the CDR3 end, the germline J gene is used to fill in that end. The chain couples TRBV28 to TRBJ2-7; a weak D match, TRBD2 (7 bases). CDR1 and CDR2 from the germline V gene are MDHEN and SYDVKM. The CDR3 contains 15 residues. Trimming shortened V by 3 bases and J by 3 bases, and 15 bases separated the two germline ends. The sequenced part of the CDR3 DNA is TGTGCCAGCAGTTTGCCCGGCGGGGGCCGCTACGAG. Residues: CASSLPGGGRYE. The complete CDR3 reads CASSLPGGGRYEQYF.

As to this clone: The CDR3 is cut off 3 residues early in the read; its end comes from the germline J gene. The genes are TRBV7-9 and TRBJ1-4; D not resolved. CDR3 length equals 14 residues. Germline CDR1 is SEHNR and CDR2 is FQNEAQ (reference sequence). The covered CDR3 bases are TGTGCCAGCAGCCCTCGGACTGATCTGTGGTCA. It translates to CASSPRTDLWS. The CDR3 in its entirety is CASSPRTDLWSLFF.

A word on this clone: The read ends 3 residues shy of where the CDR3 ends; the end is completed using the germline J gene. The chain has TRBV18 and TRBJ1-1, with 7 bases that match TRBD1. Germline assignment: CDR1 KGHSH and CDR2 LQKENI. This CDR3 has 15 residues. The part of the CDR3 DNA that was read is TGTGCCAGCTCATCTACTTCCGACAGGGACGGATTA. Translated: CASSSTSDRDGL. Given in full, the CDR3 is CASSSTSDRDGLAFF. Filled out from reference TRBV18 and TRBJ1-1, the complete variable domain reads NAGVMQNPRHLVRRRGQEARLRCSPMKGHSHVYWYRQLPEEGLKFMVYLQKENIIDESGMPKERFSAEFPKEGPSILRIQQVVRGDSAAYFCASSSTSDRDGLAFFGQGTRLTVV.

On this clone: The read falls 3 residues short of the CDR3 end, and the missing part is taken from the germline J gene. Other nucleotide sequences in the sample specify the same CDR3. This chain uses TRBV18 with TRBJ2-7; 9 nucleotides line up with TRBD1. Germline CDR1 KGHSH, CDR2 LQKENI. After removal of 6 bases from V and 2 bases from J, the junction contained 5 bases not matched to a gene. The CDR3 extends over 14 amino acids. The CDR3 reads CASSTRQGAYEQYF. CDR3 DNA (partial): TGTGCCAGCTCCACGCGACAGGGGGCCTACGAG.

To note about this clone: Read data end 3 residues before the CDR3 end; the end is taken from the germline J gene. J is TRBJ2-7 and V is TRBV6-2 or TRBV6-3; weak D call: TRBD2 (7 bases). Germline CDR1 reads MNHEY; CDR2 reads SVGEGT. CDR3 length equals 14 residues. Deletions cut 6 bases from V and 1 base from J, with 13 bases between. CDR3 residues: CASRGGGSSYEQYF. The CDR3 bases that were read are TGTGCCAGCAGGGGCGGGGGCTCTTCCTACGAG.

For this clone: The read ends 3 residues before the CDR3 terminus; that terminus is restored from the germline J gene. The chain joins TRBV7-2 to TRBJ2-2, with TRBD2 identical over 10 bases. CDR3 length equals 15 residues. The V gene end was trimmed by 3 bases and the J gene end by 6 bases; junction bases not matched to a gene: 4. Looked up from germline, CDR1 is SGHTA and CDR2 is FQGNSA. This CDR3 reads CASSFTAGGPGELFF. The part of the CDR3 DNA that was read is TGTGCCAGCAGCTTTACAGCGGGGGGGCCCGGGGAG.